This T cell receptor (beta chain) was captured in a study of blood T cells in healthy people across ages. The authors ran a second PCR of about 6 to 11 cycles using a sample-barcoded 5' primer and a J-beta primer mix. A single record per CDR3 protein comes from TCRdb applying MiXCR to the 5' RACE reads. Of hundreds of thousands of distinct CDR3 sequences listed, about a third are singletons. CDR1 is SGHTA and CDR2 is FQGNSA in the germline V gene. V was clipped by 3 bases and J by 5 bases, with 13 bases between them. The CDR3 has 15 amino acids. This clonotype was detected only a few times. This TCR was recovered from a woman older than 75 in good health. The V and J genes are TRBV7-2 and TRBJ2-2; D call uncertain. The specimen was blood. The CDR3 DNA reads TGTGCCAGCAGCTTTTTTCAGGAGATAACCGGGGAGCTGTTTTTT. This gives the protein CASSFFQEITGELFF. Using reference TRBV7-2 and TRBJ2-2 for the parts outside the CDR3, the full variable domain is GAGVSQSPSNKVTEKGKDVELRCDPISGHTALYWYRQSLGQGLEFLIYFQGNSAPDKSGLPSDRFSAERTGGSVSTLTIQRTQQEDSAVYLCASSFFQEITGELFFGEGSRLTVL.